What follows are 10 T cell receptor beta chains derived from one specimen sequenced in a study of CD8 T cells in ankylosing spondylitis. TCRdb re-called the 5' RACE reads with MiXCR, one entry per CDR3 protein. The repertoire has a few hundred thousand distinct CDR3 sequences, less than 25% of them found once; the top ten carry 3.5% to 4.5%. Sequencing input: blood, either unsorted or a sorted T cell fraction (not recorded which). These receptors were collected from a female donor with ankylosing spondylitis or in good health (not recorded which).

The V gene is TRBV6-2 or TRBV6-3, the J gene TRBJ2-2; 8 bases agree with TRBD2. The CDR3 runs 16 residues. After removal of 1 base from V and 2 bases from J, the junction contained 3 bases not matched to a gene. Germline V gene lookup returns CDR1 MNHEY and CDR2 SVGEGT. The CDR3 protein is CASSYWGLGNTGELFF. The CDR3 nucleotides read TGTGCCAGCAGTTACTGGGGACTAGGAAACACCGGGGAGCTGTTTTTT.

This clonotype has a handful of counts. The chain is built from TRBV4-3 and TRBJ2-1; D uncertain. This CDR3 is built from 13 residues. Trimming left V 3 bases short and J 10 bases short, with 13 bases between. Germline values: CDR1 LGHNA, CDR2 YSLEER. The CDR3 DNA sequence: TGCGCCAGCAGCCATCTCCATGGCTCCGAGCAGTTCTTC. This encodes CASSHLHGSEQFF.

This clonotype has more than one count but fewer than ten. V usage is TRBV11-2 and J usage is TRBJ2-1; 7 nucleotides line up with TRBD2. CDR3 length: 15 amino acids. CDR1 and CDR2 from the germline V gene are SGHAT and FQNNGV. J was trimmed by 4 bases and V by 5 bases; bases with no gene match: 8. The CDR3 sequence is CASSQRGRYYNEQFF. CDR3 nucleotide sequence: TGTGCCAGCAGCCAGCGGGGCCGATATTACAATGAGCAGTTCTTC.

This clonotype showed up just a few times. V gene TRBV15 combines with J gene TRBJ1-1; D call uncertain. CDR3 length equals 16 residues. CDR1 is LNHNV, CDR2 YYDKDF, per germline (reference sequence). V lost 2 bases and J 2 bases, leaving 15 bases between the germline ends. Written as DNA, the CDR3 is TGTGCCACCAGCAGACTGACCAATCGAAGAAACACTGAAGCTTTCTTT. Its translation: CATSRLTNRRNTEAFF.

The table lists this clonotype with a count of one. This sequence joins TRBV9 and TRBJ2-5, with unresolved D. The germline V gene has CDR1 SGDLS and CDR2 YYNGEE. The CDR3 runs to 15 residues. Trimming took 0 bases from V and 3 from J, leaving 12 bases between them. The CDR3 protein is CASSVAGVRKETQYF. Here the CDR3 DNA reads TGTGCCAGCAGCGTAGCGGGCGTTCGGAAAGAGACCCAGTACTTC.

In its sample, this clonotype was seen many times. The genes are TRBV29-1 and TRBJ2-1, with 7 bases matching TRBD1. The CDR3 runs to 15 residues. Germline assignment: CDR1 SQVTM and CDR2 ANQGSEA. V lost 7 bases and J lost 0; bases outside the gene matches: 9. CDR3 sequence: CSASPGQRSYNEQFF. CDR3 in DNA: TGCAGCGCCAGCCCGGGACAGCGCTCCTACAATGAGCAGTTCTTC.

This clonotype was detected many times. The rearrangement links TRBV12-3 or TRBV12-4 to TRBJ2-1, with D unclear. V was clipped by 1 base and J by 10 bases, with 8 bases between them. The CDR3 covers 12 residues. CDR3 residues: CASSLVPLEQFF. For the CDR3, the DNA is TGTGCCAGCAGTTTAGTCCCACTGGAGCAGTTCTTC.

The chain couples TRBV12-3 or TRBV12-4 to TRBJ2-2; the match to TRBD2 covers 10 bases. The CDR3 extends over 15 amino acids. V lost 7 bases to trimming and J lost 8 bases; unmatched junction nucleotides: 10. CDR3 sequence (DNA): TGTGCCAGCACCGCCCCGCTTAGCGGGAGGGGGGAGCTGTTTTTT. It specifies CASTAPLSGRGELFF.

J is TRBJ2-7 and V is TRBV4-1; unclear D gene. Trimming pared 3 bases from V and 5 bases from J, leaving 5 bases between. The CDR3 length is 11 residues. The germline gives CDR1 MGHRA, CDR2 YSYEKL. This chain's CDR3 is CASSQVNEQYF. CDR3 nucleotide sequence: TGCGCCAGCAGCCAGGTGAACGAGCAGTACTTC.

The gene calls are TRBV4-3 and TRBJ2-7; TRBD1 agrees at 8 bases. The CDR3 has 16 amino acids. In germline, CDR1 is LGHNA, CDR2 YSLEER. With V trimmed by 0 bases and J by 3 bases, 7 bases remained unmatched. DNA for the CDR3: TGCGCCAGCAGCCAAGACTGGGGACAGGACCTCTACGAGCAGTACTTC. This translates into CASSQDWGQDLYEQYF.